This TCR beta chain was identified in a study of T cell repertoires in cytomegalovirus infection. About the study: From public TCR beta signatures came an indication of both CMV infection and matching HLA type. Overall study results and limits: HLA-C-restricted CMV clonotypes gave the most frequent clonotype in two of eight donors. The study identified carriers of CMV plus the relevant HLA from cumulative public TCR beta family frequency.

Germline assignment: CDR1 MDHEN and CDR2 SYDVKM. The CDR3 spans 15 residues. Trimming removed 6 bases at V and 2 bases at J, with 14 bases between. MiXCR was run by TCRdb on the reads, yielding one entry per CDR3 protein. The repertoire includes just under 300,000 distinct CDR3 sequences, 9.6% of them detected once, and 2% to 3% sits in the top ten. This clonotype was found many times. Its antigen is as yet unknown. The sequenced sample was PBMCs. The V call is TRBV28, the J call TRBJ2-1; a weak D match, TRBD2 (6 bases). This clonotype was obtained from a human donor in good health (CMV status not recorded). Some clones in this sample may be carry-over from other donors' samples. CDR3 protein: CASSLAGTPYNEQFF. DNA of the CDR3: TGTGCCAGCAGCCTAGCCGGGACTCCCTACAATGAGCAGTTCTTC.